One sample yielded the 8 T cell receptor beta chains listed below, sequenced in a study of T cells in Graves' hyperthyroidism and ophthalmopathy. TCR beta CDR3 regions were amplified from RNA transcripts. During a first-round RT-PCR of the TCR CDR3, the HTBI primer set was used. TCRdb re-analysed the multiplex PCR reads in MiXCR, keeping a single row per CDR3 protein. The sample includes about 840,000 distinct CDR3 sequences, over 35% of them seen just once. The sequenced material came from blood. The receptors stem from a man younger than 30 with Graves' hyperthyroidism.

The chain joins TRBV25-1 to TRBJ2-2; 11 bases are a match to TRBD2. Germline-derived CDR1 and CDR2 are MGHDK and SYGVNS. The CDR3 sequence is 17 residues long. The J segment lost 6 bases and the V segment lost 4 bases, leaving 10 bases of the junction unmatched. CDR3 loop: CASSGVAGGQVAGELFF. The CDR3, as DNA: TGTGCCAGCAGTGGGGTAGCGGGGGGGCAAGTCGCCGGGGAGCTGTTTTTT.

This clonotype occurred a few times. The gene calls are TRBV19 and TRBJ2-2; 7 bases agree with TRBD2. CDR3 length: 15 residues. CDR1 is LNHDA, CDR2 SQIVND, per germline (reference sequence). With V trimmed by 3 bases and J by 5 bases, 6 bases remained unmatched. Here the CDR3 DNA reads TGTGCCAGTAGTATCTGGGCAGCGGGAACCGGGGAGCTGTTTTTT. This sequence encodes CASSIWAAGTGELFF.

The rearrangement joins TRBV7-2 to TRBJ2-5, with TRBD2 matching 13 bases. This CDR3 has 15 amino acids. V trimming: 6 bases; J trimming: 8 bases; junction bases outside the gene matches: 9. The germline V gene has CDR1 SGHTA and CDR2 FQGNSA. The CDR3 DNA sequence: TGTGCCAGCAGGCCTCCGGGACTAGCGGGGACAACCCAGTACTTC. It yields the protein CASRPPGLAGTTQYF.

CDR3 region: CASSTGGAAEAFF. CDR3 DNA sequence: TGTGCCAGCAGTACAGGGGGCGCGGCTGAAGCTTTCTTT. V gene TRBV25-1 combines with J gene TRBJ1-1, with TRBD1 identical over 9 bases. CDR3 size: 13 residues. Germline V gene data show CDR1 as MGHDK and CDR2 as SYGVNS. V was pared by 5 bases and J by 6 bases, with 4 bases of the junction left unmatched. Together with reference TRBV25-1 and TRBJ1-1, the CDR3 gives the full variable domain: EADIYQTPRYLVIGTGKKITLECSQTMGHDKMYWYQQDPGMELHLIHYSYGVNSTEKGDLSSESTVSRIRTEHFPLTLESARPSHTSQYLCASSTGGAAEAFFGQGTRLTVV.

This clonotype has a handful of counts. V is TRBV5-5 and J is TRBJ2-5; D is uncertain. The V end lost 2 bases, the J end lost 3 bases, and 11 bases lay between the germline ends. From germline, CDR1 is SGHKS and CDR2 YYEKEE (reference sequence). The CDR3 is 14 residues long. The CDR3 sequence: CASSLNPAEETQYF. The CDR3 bases are TGTGCCAGCAGCTTAAACCCGGCCGAAGAGACCCAGTACTTC.

V usage is TRBV7-2 and J usage is TRBJ2-6; TRBD1 is a possible D gene (5 bases). The germline gives CDR1 SGHTA, CDR2 FQGNSA. Trimming cost V 6 bases and J 2 bases, with 20 bases left between them. This CDR3 is built from 18 residues. CDR3 protein: CASRPYVDRPTGANVLTF. The CDR3 DNA reads TGTGCCAGCAGACCTTACGTTGACAGACCCACTGGGGCCAACGTCCTGACTTTC.

The gene calls are TRBV7-8 and TRBJ1-3, with TRBD1 matching 7 bases. The length of the CDR3 is 15 residues. The germline CDR1 and CDR2 sequences are SGHVS and FQNEAQ. Losses at the gene ends were 3 bases for V and 7 bases for J; bases not matched to a gene: 9. This chain's CDR3 is CASSFWQGVMNTIYF. In DNA, the CDR3 is TGTGCCAGCAGCTTTTGGCAGGGGGTAATGAACACCATATATTTT.

This clonotype was counted a single time. J is TRBJ1-5 and V is TRBV9, with D maybe TRBD1 (6 bases). This CDR3 is 15 amino acids long. V shed 4 bases and J shed 4 bases, with 15 bases lying between them. Germline V gene sequence: CDR1 SGDLS, CDR2 YYNGEE. CDR3 in DNA: TGTGCCAGCAGCCAAGGCTGGGACATTAATCAGCCCCAGCATTTT. Encoded protein: CASSQGWDINQPQHF.